This record covers a single T cell receptor beta chain. This CDR3 has 14 amino acids. Unmatched junction bases numbered 2, after V lost 1 base and J lost 2 bases. Looked up from germline, CDR1 is SEHNR and CDR2 is FQNEAQ (reference sequence). In the original workflow: Reference gene primer amplification in the assay estimated nucleated cell counts. The protocol was immunoSEQ multiplex PCR, while the TCRdb copy is restricted to in-frame clones and leaves out a portion. The DNA was the basis for D and trimming; V, J and clone size are from that table. In the table there are tens of thousands of clones, around nine tenths of which are singletons. The source of the sample is a study of blood T cell repertoires in COVID-19. Across the whole study: Whether acute or convalescent, the COVID-19 samples came from the United States, Italy and Spain.

V gene TRBV7-9 combines with J gene TRBJ2-7; 7 bases match TRBD1. This sequence was found in a human donor in a cohort sampled during active COVID-19. The donor label of this sample is uncertain. The sequencing input was peripheral blood. Written as DNA, the CDR3 is TGTGCCAGCAGCTTAGGGCAGGGGGCCTACGAGCAGTACTTC. Translation gives CASSLGQGAYEQYF.